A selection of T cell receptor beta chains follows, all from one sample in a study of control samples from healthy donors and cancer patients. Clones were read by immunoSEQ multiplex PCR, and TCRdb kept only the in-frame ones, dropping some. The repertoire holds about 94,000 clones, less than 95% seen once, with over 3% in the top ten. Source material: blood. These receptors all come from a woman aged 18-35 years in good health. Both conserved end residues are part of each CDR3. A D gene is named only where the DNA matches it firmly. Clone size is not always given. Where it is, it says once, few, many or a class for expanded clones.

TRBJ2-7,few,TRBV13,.,TGTGCCAGCAGCTTAGCCAGGGACCCCTACGAGCAGTACTTC,CASSLARDPYEQYF
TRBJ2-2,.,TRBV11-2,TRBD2,TGTGCCAGCAGCCCACTAGCGGGCGCAAACACCGGGGAGCTGTTTTTT,CASSPLAGANTGELFF
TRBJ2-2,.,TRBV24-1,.,TGTGCCACCAGTCGTCAGGGCGCGAACACCGGGGAGCTGTTTTTT,CATSRQGANTGELFF
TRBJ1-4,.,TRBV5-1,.,TGCGCCAGCAGCCCGGACCAGCGAGCAACTAATGAAAAACTGTTTTTT,CASSPDQRATNEKLFF
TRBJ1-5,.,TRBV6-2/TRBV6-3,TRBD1,TGTGCCAGCAGCCGAGGACAGGTTTGGCAGCCCCAGCATTTT,CASSRGQVWQPQHF
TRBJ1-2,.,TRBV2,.,TGTGCCAGCAGACCTGATAACTATGGCTACACCTTC,CASRPDNYGYTF
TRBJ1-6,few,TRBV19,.,TGTGCCAGTAGTATAGGTGAAAGCACCAATTCACCCCTCCACTTT,CASSIGESTNSPLHF
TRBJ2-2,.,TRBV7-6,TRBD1,TGTGCCAGCAGCTTTCGGGACAGGGATCCCGGGGAGCTGTTTTTT,CASSFRDRDPGELFF
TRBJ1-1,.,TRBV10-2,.,TGCGCCAGCAGTTGGACGGTCAACACTGAAGCTTTCTTT,CASSWTVNTEAFF
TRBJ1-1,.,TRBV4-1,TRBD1,TGCGCCAGCAAGAACAGGGGGGGCACTGAAGCTTTCTTT,CASKNRGGTEAFF
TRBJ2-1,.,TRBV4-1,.,TGCGCCAGCAGCCAAGCTACAGCGACCTACAATGAGCAGTTCTTC,CASSQATATYNEQFF
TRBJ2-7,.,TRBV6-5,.,TGTGCCAGCAGCTATTCACAGGGAGCCGAGCAGTACTTC,CASSYSQGAEQYF
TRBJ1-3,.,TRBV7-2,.,TGTGCCAGCAGCCCGGACTCAAACTCTGGAAACACCATATATTTT,CASSPDSNSGNTIYF
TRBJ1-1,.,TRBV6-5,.,TGTGCCAGCAGGGGGGCCGACCGGAACACTGAAGCTTTCTTT,CASRGADRNTEAFF
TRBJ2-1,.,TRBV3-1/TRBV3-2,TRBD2,TGTGCCAGCAGCCCTAGCGATCCAGCGGGGGGTAATGAGCAGTTCTTC,CASSPSDPAGGNEQFF
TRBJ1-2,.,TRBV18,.,TGTGCCAGCTCACCGAGGGATGGAGGAACCATCGGCTACACCTTC,CASSPRDGGTIGYTF
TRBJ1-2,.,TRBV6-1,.,TGTGCCAGCAGTGAAGGGGGCGGATCCTATGGCTACACCTTC,CASSEGGGSYGYTF
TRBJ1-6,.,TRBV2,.,TGTGCCAGCAGTGGGGAGGGGCCCCCCCTCCACTTT,CASSGEGPPLHF
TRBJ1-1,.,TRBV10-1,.,TGCGCCAGCAGCCTCGGACAGATGGGCACTGAAGCTTTCTTT,CASSLGQMGTEAFF
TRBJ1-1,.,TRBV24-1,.,TGTGCCACCAGTGATAGAGAGGGACTCACTGAAGCTTTCTTT,CATSDREGLTEAFF
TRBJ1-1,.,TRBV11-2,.,TGTGCCAGCAGCTTAAGGGGGAAAACTGAAGCTTTCTTT,CASSLRGKTEAFF
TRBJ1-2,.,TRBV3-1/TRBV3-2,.,TGTGCCAGCAGCCCAACCTTGGTGTCCTATGGCTACACCTTC,CASSPTLVSYGYTF
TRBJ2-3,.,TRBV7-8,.,TGTGCCAGCAGCTCCCCGGAGCTCAGAGATACGCAGTATTTT,CASSSPELRDTQYF
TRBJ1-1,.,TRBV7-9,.,TGTGCCAGCAGCTCTCGGACAGAAGACGTTGTGGCTGAAGCTTTCTTT,CASSSRTEDVVAEAFF
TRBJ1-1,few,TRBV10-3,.,TGTGCCATCAGTGAGCGGGAGACCGGGACACTTGAAGCTTTCTTT,CAISERETGTLEAFF
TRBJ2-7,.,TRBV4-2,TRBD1,TGTGCCAGCAGCTCCCGACAGGGGCCGACCTACGAGCAGTACTTC,CASSSRQGPTYEQYF
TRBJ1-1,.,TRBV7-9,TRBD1,TGTGCCAGCAGCCACGGGACAGGGGCTTTTGCTTTCTTT,CASSHGTGAFAFF
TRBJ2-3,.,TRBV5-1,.,TGCGCCAGCAGCGGTTCAGCAGATACGCAGTATTTT,CASSGSADTQYF
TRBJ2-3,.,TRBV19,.,TGTGCCAGTCGGGCGGGCACAGATACGCAGTATTTT,CASRAGTDTQYF
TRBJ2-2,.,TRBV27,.,TGTGCCAGCAGTTTTCAGGGGGGGACCGGGGAGCTGTTTTTT,CASSFQGGTGELFF
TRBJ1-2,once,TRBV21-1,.,TGTGCCAGCAGCACCCGGGGGAGGTGTCTCTATGGCTACACCTTC,CASSTRGRCLYGYTF
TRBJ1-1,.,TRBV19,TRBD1,TGTGCCAGTACTTGGACAGGGGGGAGAAAGAAAGCTTTCTTT,CASTWTGGRKKAFF
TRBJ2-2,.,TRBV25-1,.,TGTGCCAGCATACTATCTGGGACGAACACCGGGGAGCTGTTTTTT,CASILSGTNTGELFF
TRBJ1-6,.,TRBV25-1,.,TGTGCCAGCAGTCTTACGGCCGACTCACCCCTCCACTTT,CASSLTADSPLHF
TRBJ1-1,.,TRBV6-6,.,TGTGCCAGCAGTACCTACGGCGAGAACACTGAAGCTTTCTTT,CASSTYGENTEAFF
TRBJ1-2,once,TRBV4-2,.,TGTGCCAGCAGCCAAGATTGGGGGGGGCTAGACTATGGCTACACCTTC,CASSQDWGGLDYGYTF
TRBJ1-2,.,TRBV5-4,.,TGTGCCAGCAGCCTGGGGGGAACCAGCGCGTATTATGGCTACACCTTC,CASSLGGTSAYYGYTF
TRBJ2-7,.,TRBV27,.,TGTGCCAGCAGTCCTGGAGCCGGCTACGAGCAGTACTTC,CASSPGAGYEQYF
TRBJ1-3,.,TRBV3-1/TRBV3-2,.,TGTGCCAGCAGCCCGGAGAGCGGAACTGGAAACACCATATATTTT,CASSPESGTGNTIYF
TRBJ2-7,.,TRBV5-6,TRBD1,TGTGCCAGCAGCGCGGACAGGGGGGCCTACGAGCAGTACTTC,CASSADRGAYEQYF
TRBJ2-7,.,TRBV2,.,TGTGCCAGCAGTGATAGGGGGGTGAGGACCCACGAGCAGTACTTC,CASSDRGVRTHEQYF
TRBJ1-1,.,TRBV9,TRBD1,TGTGCCAGCAGCGCTTTCACAGGGGGCGCGGATGAAGCTTTCTTT,CASSAFTGGADEAFF
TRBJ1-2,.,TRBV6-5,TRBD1,TGTGCCAGCAGACCCGGGACAGGTCGTTATGGCTACACCTTC,CASRPGTGRYGYTF
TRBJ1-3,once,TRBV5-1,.,TGCGCCAGCAGCTTGGGGCCCTTTTCCTCTGGAAACACCATATATTTT,CASSLGPFSSGNTIYF
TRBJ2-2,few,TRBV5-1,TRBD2,TGCGCCAGCAGGCCCGGGACTAGCGGGGTAAATACCGGGGAGCTGTTTTTT,CASRPGTSGVNTGELFF
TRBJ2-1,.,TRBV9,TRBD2,TGTGCCAGCAGCACTTCCCTCGGGGGGTCCTACAATGAGCAGTTCTTC,CASSTSLGGSYNEQFF
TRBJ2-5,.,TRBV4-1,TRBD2,TGCGCCAGCAGCCAAGAGTGGACTCGGACTAGCGGCCAAGAGACCCAGTACTTC,CASSQEWTRTSGQETQYF
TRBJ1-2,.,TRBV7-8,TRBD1,TGTGCCAGCCGGGGACAGGGAGACTATGGCTACACCTTC,CASRGQGDYGYTF